The rows below give T cell receptor beta chains drawn from one sample of a study of T cells in Graves' hyperthyroidism and ophthalmopathy. Using its own MiXCR run on the multiplex PCR reads, TCRdb lists one record per CDR3 protein. The sample lists under 300,000 distinct CDR3 sequences, 13% to 15% occurring once. What was sequenced was blood. These TCRs come from a woman aged 40 to 50 with Graves' hyperthyroidism that later progressed to Graves' ophthalmopathy. Both conserved end residues are part of each CDR3. The D gene is left open where the match is weak. Rows give clone size only sometimes, using once, few, many, or a class for an expanded clone.

v_call,cdr3_length,j_call,d_call,clone_size,cdr3_aa,cdr3_nt
TRBV7-6,13,TRBJ2-5,NA,many,CASSLSSVETQYF,TGTGCCAGCAGCTTATCGTCAGTAGAGACCCAGTACTTC
TRBV5-8,14,TRBJ2-7,TRBD1,many,CASSLGQGVYEQYF,TGTGCCAGCAGCCTGGGACAGGGGGTCTACGAGCAGTACTTC
TRBV6-5,18,TRBJ1-1,TRBD1,many,CASSYLGTGVSKDTEAFF,TGTGCCAGCAGTTACTTGGGGACAGGGGTTTCCAAGGACACTGAAGCTTTCTTT
TRBV4-1,14,TRBJ2-5,NA,many,CASSQVVGQETQYF,TGCGCCAGCAGCCAAGTGGTAGGACAAGAGACCCAGTACTTC
TRBV7-8,17,TRBJ2-3,NA,many,CASSLEKRGRGRDTQYF,TGTGCCAGCAGCTTAGAAAAAAGAGGACGGGGGAGAGATACGCAGTATTTT
TRBV2,13,TRBJ2-7,NA,many,CASSGVSSYEQYF,TGTGCCAGCAGTGGGGTGAGCTCCTACGAGCAGTACTTC
TRBV2,12,TRBJ1-1,NA,many,CAPNRRNTEAFF,TGTGCCCCCAATAGGAGAAACACTGAAGCTTTCTTT
TRBV9,15,TRBJ2-1,NA,NA,CASSEEGTTGDEQFF,TGTGCCAGCAGCGAAGAGGGGACCACCGGCGATGAGCAGTTCTTC
TRBV6-1,14,TRBJ1-4,TRBD1,many,CASQTGTTNEKLFF,TGTGCCAGCCAGACAGGGACAACTAATGAAAAACTGTTTTTT
TRBV12-3/TRBV12-4,13,TRBJ2-7,TRBD2,many,CASSSGSDYEQYF,TGTGCCAGCAGTAGCGGGAGCGACTACGAGCAGTACTTC
TRBV11-3,15,TRBJ2-7,TRBD2,NA,CASSSRLAGVGEQYF,TGTGCCAGCAGCTCACGTTTAGCGGGAGTCGGCGAGCAGTACTTC
TRBV24-1,17,TRBJ2-3,TRBD2,many,CATSDWVAGSVTDTQYF,TGTGCCACCAGTGATTGGGTAGCGGGATCTGTTACAGATACGCAGTATTTT
TRBV28,14,TRBJ1-6,NA,many,CASSEKLGHQLLHF,TGTGCCAGCAGTGAAAAGTTGGGACACCAACTCCTCCACTTT
TRBV12-3/TRBV12-4,14,TRBJ1-5,NA,many,CASSLGGGYQPQHF,TGTGCCAGCAGTTTAGGAGGGGGGTATCAGCCCCAGCATTTT
TRBV5-1,15,TRBJ2-7,TRBD1,NA,CASRLNLGQIYEQYF,TGCGCCAGCCGCCTTAATTTGGGACAGATTTACGAGCAGTACTTC
TRBV7-9,16,TRBJ2-1,NA,many,CASSLALGGSYNEQFF,TGTGCCAGCAGCTTAGCACTGGGTGGCTCCTACAATGAGCAGTTCTTC
TRBV7-9,13,TRBJ1-1,TRBD1,many,CATRDRANTEAFF,TGTGCTACCCGGGACAGGGCGAACACTGAAGCTTTCTTT
TRBV9,16,TRBJ2-7,NA,many,CASSVALGAKNYEQYF,TGTGCCAGCAGCGTAGCCCTCGGCGCAAAGAACTACGAGCAGTACTTC
TRBV20-1,15,TRBJ1-5,TRBD1,many,CSARRDRGSNQPQHF,TGCAGTGCTAGACGGGACAGGGGAAGCAATCAGCCCCAGCATTTT
TRBV9,15,TRBJ1-1,NA,many,CASSVNRDPNTEAFF,TGTGCCAGCAGCGTTAACAGGGATCCGAACACTGAAGCTTTCTTT
TRBV5-1,14,TRBJ2-3,NA,many,CASSLSGLPDTQYF,TGCGCCAGCAGCTTGAGTGGACTTCCAGATACGCAGTATTTT
TRBV20-1,14,TRBJ2-7,TRBD2,many,CSAALTSGSGEQYF,TGCAGTGCTGCTTTGACTAGCGGGAGCGGAGAGCAGTACTTC
TRBV28,11,TRBJ1-6,NA,many,CASGTFVFLHF,TGTGCCAGCGGGACCTTTGTTTTCCTCCACTTT
TRBV12-3/TRBV12-4,14,TRBJ1-1,NA,NA,CASKGTYLNTEAFF,TGTGCCAGCAAGGGGACATATTTGAACACTGAAGCTTTCTTT
TRBV12-3/TRBV12-4,16,TRBJ2-7,NA,many,CASNTSPRGTFYEQYF,TGTGCCAGCAATACCAGCCCGAGGGGGACGTTCTACGAGCAGTACTTC
TRBV7-6,13,TRBJ2-5,NA,many,CASSLQGLETQYF,TGTGCCAGCAGCCTCCAGGGACTAGAGACCCAGTACTTC
TRBV28,18,TRBJ2-5,TRBD2,NA,CASRQAGTSGSISETQYF,TGTGCCAGCAGGCAAGCCGGGACTAGCGGGAGTATTTCCGAGACCCAGTACTTC